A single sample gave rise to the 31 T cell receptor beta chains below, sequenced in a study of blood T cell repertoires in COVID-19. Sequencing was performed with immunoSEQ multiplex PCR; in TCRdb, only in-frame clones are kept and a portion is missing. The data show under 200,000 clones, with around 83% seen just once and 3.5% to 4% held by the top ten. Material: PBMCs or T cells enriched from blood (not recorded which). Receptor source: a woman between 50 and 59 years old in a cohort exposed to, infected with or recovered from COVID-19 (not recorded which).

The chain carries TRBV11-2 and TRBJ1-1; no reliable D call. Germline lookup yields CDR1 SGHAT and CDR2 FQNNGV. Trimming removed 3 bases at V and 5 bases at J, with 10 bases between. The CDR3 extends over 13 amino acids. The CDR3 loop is CASSFSVQTEAFF. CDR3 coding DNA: TGTGCCAGCAGCTTCTCGGTTCAAACTGAAGCTTTCTTT.

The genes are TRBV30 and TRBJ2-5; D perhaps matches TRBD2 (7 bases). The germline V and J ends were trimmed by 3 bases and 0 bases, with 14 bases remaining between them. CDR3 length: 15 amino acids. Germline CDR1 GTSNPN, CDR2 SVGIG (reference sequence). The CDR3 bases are TGTGCCTGGAGGAGGGGGGGCAGAAACCAAGAGACCCAGTACTTC. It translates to CAWRRGGRNQETQYF.

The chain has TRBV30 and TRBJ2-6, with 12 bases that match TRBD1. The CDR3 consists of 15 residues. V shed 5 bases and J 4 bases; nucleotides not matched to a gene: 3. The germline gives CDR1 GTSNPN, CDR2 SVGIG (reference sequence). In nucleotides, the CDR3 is TGTGCCTGGGGGACAGGGGGCTCCGGGGCCAACGTCCTGACTTTC. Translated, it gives CAWGTGGSGANVLTF.

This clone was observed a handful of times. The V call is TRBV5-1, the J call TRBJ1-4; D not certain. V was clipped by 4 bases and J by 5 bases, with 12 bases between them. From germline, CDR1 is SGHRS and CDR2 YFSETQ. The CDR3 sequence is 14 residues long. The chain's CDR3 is CASSVGVINEKLFF. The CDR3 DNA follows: TGCGCCAGCAGCGTCGGAGTCATCAATGAAAAACTGTTTTTT.

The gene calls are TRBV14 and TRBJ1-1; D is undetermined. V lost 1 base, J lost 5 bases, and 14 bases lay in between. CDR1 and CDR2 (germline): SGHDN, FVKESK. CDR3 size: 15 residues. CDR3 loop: CASSQVPRPGTEAFF. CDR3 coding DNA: TGTGCCAGCAGCCAAGTTCCTCGTCCGGGTACTGAAGCTTTCTTT.

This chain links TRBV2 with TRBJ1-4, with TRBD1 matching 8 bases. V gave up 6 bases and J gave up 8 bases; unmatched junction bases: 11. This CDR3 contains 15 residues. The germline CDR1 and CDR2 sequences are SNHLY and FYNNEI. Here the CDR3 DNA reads TGTGCCAGCAGGAAGACAGGGGATGGGGGGGAAAAACTGTTTTTT. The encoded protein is CASRKTGDGGEKLFF. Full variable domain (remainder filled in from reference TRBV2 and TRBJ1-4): EPEVTQTPSHQVTQMGQEVILRCVPISNHLYFYWYRQILGQKVEFLVSFYNNEISEKSEIFDDQFSVERPDGSNFTLKIRSTKLEDSAMYFCASRKTGDGGEKLFFGSGTQLSVL.

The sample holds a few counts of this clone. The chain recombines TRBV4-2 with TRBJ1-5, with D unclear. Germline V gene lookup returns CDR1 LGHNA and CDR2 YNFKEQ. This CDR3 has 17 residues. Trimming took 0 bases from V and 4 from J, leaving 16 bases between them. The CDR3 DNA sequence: TGTGCCAGCAGCCAAGATAACGGGAGGCTCACGAATCAGCCCCAGCATTTT. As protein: CASSQDNGRLTNQPQHF.

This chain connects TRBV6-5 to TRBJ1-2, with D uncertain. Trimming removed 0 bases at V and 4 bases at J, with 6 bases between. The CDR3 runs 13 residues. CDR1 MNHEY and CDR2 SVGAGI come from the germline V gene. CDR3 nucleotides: TGTGCCAGCAGTTACTCTGCAGTCTATGGCTACACCTTC. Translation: CASSYSAVYGYTF.

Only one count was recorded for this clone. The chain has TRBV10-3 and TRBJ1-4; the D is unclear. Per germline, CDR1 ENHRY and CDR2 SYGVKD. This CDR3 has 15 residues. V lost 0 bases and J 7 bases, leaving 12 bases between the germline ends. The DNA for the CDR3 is TGTGCCATCAGTGAGTCTACAGAGGGTGGTGAAAAACTGTTTTTT. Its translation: CAISESTEGGEKLFF.

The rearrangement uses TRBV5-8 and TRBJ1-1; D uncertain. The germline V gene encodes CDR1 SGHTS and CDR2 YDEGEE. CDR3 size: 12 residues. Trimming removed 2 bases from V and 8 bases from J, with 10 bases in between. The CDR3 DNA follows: TGTGCCAGCAGCTTAATGGGGAGAGAAGCTTTCTTT. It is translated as CASSLMGREAFF.

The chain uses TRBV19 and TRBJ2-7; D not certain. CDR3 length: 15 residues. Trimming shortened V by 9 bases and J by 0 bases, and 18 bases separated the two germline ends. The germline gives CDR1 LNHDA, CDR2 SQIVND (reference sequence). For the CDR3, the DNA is TGTGCCAGCACCGCCAAACTACCTCACTCCTACGAGCAGTACTTC. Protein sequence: CASTAKLPHSYEQYF. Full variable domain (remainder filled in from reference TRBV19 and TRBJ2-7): DGGITQSPKYLFRKEGQNVTLSCEQNLNHDAMYWYRQDPGQGLRLIYYSQIVNDFQKGDIAEGYSVSREKKESFPLTVTSAQKNPTAFYLCASTAKLPHSYEQYFGPGTRLTVT.

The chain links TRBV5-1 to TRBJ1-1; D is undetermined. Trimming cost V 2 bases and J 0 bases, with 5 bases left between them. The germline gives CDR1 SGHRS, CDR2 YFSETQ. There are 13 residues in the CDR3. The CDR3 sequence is CASSFDMNTEAFF. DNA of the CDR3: TGCGCCAGCAGCTTCGACATGAACACTGAAGCTTTCTTT.

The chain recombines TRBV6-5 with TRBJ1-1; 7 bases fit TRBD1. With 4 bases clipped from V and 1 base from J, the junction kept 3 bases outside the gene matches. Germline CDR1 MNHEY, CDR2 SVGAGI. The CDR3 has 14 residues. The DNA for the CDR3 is TGTGCCAGCAGTTCCCGGACAGGGAACACTGAAGCTTTCTTT. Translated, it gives CASSSRTGNTEAFF.

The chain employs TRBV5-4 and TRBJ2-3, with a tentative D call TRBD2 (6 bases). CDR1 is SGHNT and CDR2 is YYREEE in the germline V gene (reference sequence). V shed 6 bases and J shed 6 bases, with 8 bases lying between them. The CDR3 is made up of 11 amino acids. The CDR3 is CASTLADTQYF. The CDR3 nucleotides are TGTGCCAGCACTCTAGCGGATACGCAGTATTTT.

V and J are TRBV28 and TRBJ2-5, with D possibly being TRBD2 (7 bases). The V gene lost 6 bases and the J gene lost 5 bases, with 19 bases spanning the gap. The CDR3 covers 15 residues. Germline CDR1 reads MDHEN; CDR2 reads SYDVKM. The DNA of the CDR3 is TGTGCCAGCAGAGAGAAGGGGGGGGCTGGGGAGACCCAGTACTTC. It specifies CASREKGGAGETQYF.

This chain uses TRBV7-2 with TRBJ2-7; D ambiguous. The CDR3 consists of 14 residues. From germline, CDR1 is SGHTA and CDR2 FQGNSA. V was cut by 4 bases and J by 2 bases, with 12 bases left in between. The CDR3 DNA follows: TGTGCCAGCAGCTCGGCCCTAGTGCCCTACGAGCAGTACTTC. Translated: CASSSALVPYEQYF.

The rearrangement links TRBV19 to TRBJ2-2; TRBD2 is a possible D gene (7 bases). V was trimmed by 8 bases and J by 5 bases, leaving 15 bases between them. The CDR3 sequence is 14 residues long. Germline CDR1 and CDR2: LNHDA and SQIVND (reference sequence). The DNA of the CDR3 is TGTGCCAGTCGGGGGGCGCGGTGGACCGGGGAGCTGTTTTTT. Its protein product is CASRGARWTGELFF.

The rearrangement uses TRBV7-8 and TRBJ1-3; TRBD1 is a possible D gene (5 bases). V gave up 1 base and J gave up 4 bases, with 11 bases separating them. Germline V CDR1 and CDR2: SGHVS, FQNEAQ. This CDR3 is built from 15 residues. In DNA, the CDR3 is TGTGCCAGCAGCTTAGTAGGAGGGACGGGAAACACCATATATTTT. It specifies CASSLVGGTGNTIYF.

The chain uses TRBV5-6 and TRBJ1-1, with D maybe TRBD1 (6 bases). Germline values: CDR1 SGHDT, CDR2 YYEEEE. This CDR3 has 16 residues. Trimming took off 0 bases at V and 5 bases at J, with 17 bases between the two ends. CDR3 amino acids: CASSLAWGGGRTEAFF. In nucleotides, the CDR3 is TGTGCCAGCAGCTTGGCGTGGGGAGGGGGTCGGACTGAAGCTTTCTTT.

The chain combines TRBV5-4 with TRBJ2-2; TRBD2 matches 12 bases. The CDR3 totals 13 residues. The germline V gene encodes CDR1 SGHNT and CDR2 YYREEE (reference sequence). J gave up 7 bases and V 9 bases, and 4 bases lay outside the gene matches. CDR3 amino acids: CATQLAGGGELFF. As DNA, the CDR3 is TGTGCCACCCAACTAGCGGGGGGCGGGGAGCTGTTTTTT.

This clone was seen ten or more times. The CDR3 sequence: CAWSVGGRSSGANVLTF. The DNA of the CDR3 is TGTGCCTGGAGTGTAGGGGGACGAAGCTCTGGGGCCAACGTCCTGACTTTC. The rearrangement uses TRBV30 and TRBJ2-6; possibly TRBD1 for D (6 bases). There are 17 residues in the CDR3. CDR1 and CDR2 (germline): GTSNPN, SVGIG (reference sequence). The V end lost 0 bases, the J end lost 0 bases, and 12 bases lay between the germline ends.

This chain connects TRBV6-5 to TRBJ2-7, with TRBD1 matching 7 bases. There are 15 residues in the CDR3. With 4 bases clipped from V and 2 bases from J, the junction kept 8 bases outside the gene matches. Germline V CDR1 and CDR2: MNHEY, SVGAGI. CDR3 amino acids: CASSSEGQTPYEQYF. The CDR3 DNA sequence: TGTGCCAGCAGTTCCGAGGGACAGACTCCCTACGAGCAGTACTTC.

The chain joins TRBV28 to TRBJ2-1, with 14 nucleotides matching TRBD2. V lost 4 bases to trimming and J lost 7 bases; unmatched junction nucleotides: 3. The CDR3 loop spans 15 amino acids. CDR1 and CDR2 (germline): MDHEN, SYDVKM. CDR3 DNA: TGTGCCAGCAGTTCGGGACTAGCGGGAGCGAATGAGCAGTTCTTC. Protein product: CASSSGLAGANEQFF. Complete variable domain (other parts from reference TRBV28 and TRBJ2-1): DVKVTQSSRYLVKRTGEKVFLECVQDMDHENMFWYRQDPGLGLRLIYFSYDVKMKEKGDIPEGYSVSREKKERFSLILESASTNQTSMYLCASSSGLAGANEQFFGPGTRLTVL.

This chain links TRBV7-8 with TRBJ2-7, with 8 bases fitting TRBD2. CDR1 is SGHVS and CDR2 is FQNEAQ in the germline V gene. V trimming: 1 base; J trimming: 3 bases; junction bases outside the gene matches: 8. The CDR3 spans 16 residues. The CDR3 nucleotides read TGTGCCAGCAGCTTAGTGTCTTTAGCGGGGTTCTACGAGCAGTACTTC. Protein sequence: CASSLVSLAGFYEQYF.

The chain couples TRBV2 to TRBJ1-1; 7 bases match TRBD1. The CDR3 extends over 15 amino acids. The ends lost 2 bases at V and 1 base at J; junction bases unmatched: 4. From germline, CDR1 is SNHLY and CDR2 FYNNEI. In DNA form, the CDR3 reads TGTGCCAGCAGTGAATGGGACAGAGCGAACACTGAAGCTTTCTTT. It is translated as CASSEWDRANTEAFF.

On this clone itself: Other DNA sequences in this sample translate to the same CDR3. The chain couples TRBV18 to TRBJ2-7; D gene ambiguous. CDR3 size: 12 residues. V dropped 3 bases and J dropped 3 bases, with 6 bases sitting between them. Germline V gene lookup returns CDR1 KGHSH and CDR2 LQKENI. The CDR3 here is CASSPTDYEQYF. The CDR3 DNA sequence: TGTGCCAGCTCACCCACAGACTACGAGCAGTACTTC. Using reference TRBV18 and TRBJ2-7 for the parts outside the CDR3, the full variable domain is NAGVMQNPRHLVRRRGQEARLRCSPMKGHSHVYWYRQLPEEGLKFMVYLQKENIIDESGMPKERFSAEFPKEGPSILRIQQVVRGDSAAYFCASSPTDYEQYFGPGTRLTVT.

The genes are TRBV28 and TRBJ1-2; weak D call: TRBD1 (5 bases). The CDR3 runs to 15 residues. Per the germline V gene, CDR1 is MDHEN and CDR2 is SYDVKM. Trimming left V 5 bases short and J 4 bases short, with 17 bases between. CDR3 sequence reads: CASSHPLEGFYGYTF. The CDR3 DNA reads TGTGCCAGCAGTCACCCCTTGGAGGGGTTCTATGGCTACACCTTC.

The CDR3 DNA is TGTGCCAGCTCAGATTGGGACACCAACTATGGCTACACCTTC. Protein sequence: CASSDWDTNYGYTF. V gene TRBV18 combines with J gene TRBJ1-2, with D perhaps TRBD1 (6 bases). V dropped 5 bases and J dropped 2 bases, with 12 bases sitting between them. The V gene's germline CDR1 is KGHSH and CDR2 LQKENI. The CDR3 is made up of 14 amino acids.

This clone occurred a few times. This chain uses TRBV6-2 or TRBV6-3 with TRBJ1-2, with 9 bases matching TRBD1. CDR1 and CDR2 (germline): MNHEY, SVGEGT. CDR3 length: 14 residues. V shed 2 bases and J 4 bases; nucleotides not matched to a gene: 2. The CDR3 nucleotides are TGTGCCAGCAGTTACGCGACAGGGGGCTATGGCTACACCTTC. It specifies CASSYATGGYGYTF.

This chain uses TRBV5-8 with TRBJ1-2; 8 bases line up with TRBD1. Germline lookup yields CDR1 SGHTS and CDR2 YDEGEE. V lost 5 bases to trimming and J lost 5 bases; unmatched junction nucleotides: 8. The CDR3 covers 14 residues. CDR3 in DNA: TGTGCCAGCAGAAGGACAGGGCCCCTTTATGGCTACACCTTC. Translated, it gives CASRRTGPLYGYTF.

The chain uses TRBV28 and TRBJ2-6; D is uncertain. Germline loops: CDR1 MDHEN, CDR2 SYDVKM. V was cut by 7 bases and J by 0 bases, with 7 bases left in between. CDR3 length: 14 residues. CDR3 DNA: TGTGCCAGCACCCCATCCTCTGGGGCCAACGTCCTGACTTTC. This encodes CASTPSSGANVLTF.